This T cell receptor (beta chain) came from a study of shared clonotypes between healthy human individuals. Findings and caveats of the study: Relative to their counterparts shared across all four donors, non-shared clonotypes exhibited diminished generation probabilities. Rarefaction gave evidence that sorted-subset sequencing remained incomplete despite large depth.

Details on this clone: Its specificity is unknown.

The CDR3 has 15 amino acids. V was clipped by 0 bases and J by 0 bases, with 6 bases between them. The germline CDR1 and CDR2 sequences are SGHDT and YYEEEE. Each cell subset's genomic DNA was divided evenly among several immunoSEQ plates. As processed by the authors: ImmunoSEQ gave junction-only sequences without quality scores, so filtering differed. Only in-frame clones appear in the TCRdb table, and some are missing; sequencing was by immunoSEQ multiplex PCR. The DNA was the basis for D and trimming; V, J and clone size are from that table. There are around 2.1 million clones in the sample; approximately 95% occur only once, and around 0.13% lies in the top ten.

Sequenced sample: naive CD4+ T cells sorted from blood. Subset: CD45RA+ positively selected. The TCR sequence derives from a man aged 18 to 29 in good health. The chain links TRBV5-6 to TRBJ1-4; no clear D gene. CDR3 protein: CASSLGEATNEKLFF. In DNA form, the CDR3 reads TGTGCCAGCAGCTTGGGTGAAGCAACTAATGAAAAACTGTTTTTT. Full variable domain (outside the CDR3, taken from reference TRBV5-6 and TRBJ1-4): DAGVTQSPTHLIKTRGQQVTLRCSPKSGHDTVSWYQQALGQGPQFIFQYYEEEERQRGNFPDRFSGHQFPNYSSELNVNALLLGDSALYLCASSLGEATNEKLFFGSGTQLSVL.